This entry features one T cell receptor beta chain sequence. The antigen is not known. The data originate from a study of early T cells in non-severe SARS-CoV-2 infection. Study context: The input, bulk RNA from unsorted whole blood, was sequenced, and chains were unpaired. Study results and caveats: Private and CD4 specificities were missed by VDJdb matching, which favored anti-spike CD8 responses.

Unique molecular identifiers were added to individual cDNA molecules. TCRdb reanalysed the 5' RACE reads using MiXCR and keeps one entry per CDR3 protein. This sample yields 50,000 to 80,000 distinct CDR3 sequences, of which 7% to 9.5% are seen a single time; around an eighth belongs to the top ten. The CDR3 has 14 amino acids. V lost 2 bases and J lost 0, with 8 bases in between. Germline CDR1 is MNHEY and CDR2 is SMNVEV (reference sequence). The sequences come from whole blood, collected at baseline. The chain combines TRBV27 with TRBJ2-7; D is perhaps TRBD1 or TRBD2 (5 bases each). This receptor was obtained from an adult who was a healthcare worker with PCR-confirmed SARS-CoV-2 infection or an uninfected control (not recorded which). CDR3 coding DNA: TGTGCCAGCAGTTTAGAGGGGAGCTCCTACGAGCAGTACTTC. Translated, it gives CASSLEGSSYEQYF.